The 13 T cell receptor beta chains below all came from one sample that was sequenced in a study of cytomegalovirus exposure and HLA in healthy donors. The PCR made use of 60 Vbeta and 13 Jbeta primers. The table came from immunoSEQ multiplex PCR; TCRdb's copy has only in-frame clones and leaves some out. This sample has some 150,000 clones, with roughly 78% found just once. The material sequenced was PBMCs. Every receptor here comes from a man in his forties or fifties in good health and CMV-seropositive.

The CDR3 loop is CASSPSYQGYGYTF. In nucleotides, the CDR3 is TGTGCCAGCAGTCCCTCGTATCAGGGCTATGGCTACACCTTC. V usage is TRBV27 and J usage is TRBJ1-2; TRBD1 is a possible D gene (5 bases). This CDR3 contains 14 residues. Germline CDR1 and CDR2: MNHEY and SMNVEV (reference sequence). The V and J ends lost 5 bases and 4 bases respectively, with 14 bases between them.

This sequence joins TRBV12-1 and TRBJ2-7; the table's D call, TRBD2, has no DNA check behind it. TRBV12-1 is classified as a pseudogene. The CDR3 covers 17 residues. The CDR3 reads CASSTLLGGLAGDEQYF. CDR3 nucleotide sequence: TGTGCCAGCAGCACCCTACTAGGGGGACTAGCCGGGGACGAGCAGTACTTC.

This sequence joins TRBV25-1 and TRBJ1-3; D remains ambiguous. The CDR3 covers 16 residues. Deletions cut 2 bases from V and 0 bases from J, with 11 bases between. Germline CDR1 is MGHDK and CDR2 is SYGVNS. The CDR3 region is CASSEGAGPSGNTIYF. In DNA, the CDR3 is TGTGCCAGCAGTGAAGGAGCCGGCCCCTCTGGAAACACCATATATTTT.

This clone was counted once. The J gene is TRBJ1-2, the V gene TRBV6-1, with a weak D call TRBD1 (6 bases). Germline values: CDR1 MNHNS, CDR2 SASEGT. The germline V and J ends were trimmed by 0 bases and 4 bases, with 18 bases remaining between them. The CDR3 has 17 amino acids. The CDR3 loop is CASSEARWQGMGYGYTF. CDR3 DNA sequence: TGTGCCAGCAGTGAAGCTCGGTGGCAGGGGATGGGCTATGGCTACACCTTC.

The genes are TRBV6-5 and TRBJ1-1, with D possibly TRBD1 on 5 matching bases. Trimming left V 5 bases short and J 4 bases short, with 11 bases between. CDR3 length: 13 residues. Per germline, CDR1 MNHEY and CDR2 SVGAGI. The CDR3 spells CASSLQVGTEAFF. The CDR3 DNA reads TGTGCCAGCAGTCTACAGGTTGGCACTGAAGCTTTCTTT.

The chain is built from TRBV5-1 and TRBJ2-5; possibly TRBD1 for D (6 bases). V was shortened by 7 bases and J by 1 base, with 17 bases between the two germline ends. Per germline, CDR1 SGHRS and CDR2 YFSETQ. The CDR3 totals 15 residues. The CDR3 nucleotides are TGCGCCAGCGCCCGGACAGCCTTCTCCCAAGAGACCCAGTACTTC. Translating gives CASARTAFSQETQYF.

The chain joins TRBV5-8 to TRBJ2-5; TRBD1 might be the D (5 bases). Germline assignment: CDR1 SGHTS and CDR2 YDEGEE. The CDR3 is 14 amino acids. The V end lost 4 bases, the J end lost 5 bases, and 15 bases lay between the germline ends. For the CDR3, the DNA is TGTGCCAGCAGCCAGTACGGCAGGGCTGAGACCCAGTACTTC. Translation gives CASSQYGRAETQYF.

The genes are TRBV5-1 and TRBJ2-5, with TRBD2 as a possible D gene (6 bases). The CDR3 loop spans 13 amino acids. Trimming took 2 bases from V and 2 from J, leaving 7 bases between them. The germline gives CDR1 SGHRS, CDR2 YFSETQ. The CDR3 region is CASSFGGQETQYF. Here the CDR3 DNA reads TGCGCCAGCAGCTTTGGGGGGCAAGAGACCCAGTACTTC.

This clone was seen a few times. V and J are TRBV27 and TRBJ2-1, with TRBD2 identical over 8 bases. The CDR3 covers 15 residues. Trimming cost V 4 bases and J 9 bases; bases outside gene matches: 11. Germline CDR1 MNHEY, CDR2 SMNVEV (reference sequence). CDR3 protein: CASSSGERERFEQFF. The CDR3 DNA is TGTGCCAGCAGTTCTGGTGAGCGGGAGCGGTTTGAGCAGTTCTTC.

This clone came up a few times. The V and J genes are TRBV25-1 and TRBJ2-5; D may be TRBD2 (5 bases). Germline lookup yields CDR1 MGHDK and CDR2 SYGVNS. The CDR3 is 15 amino acids. Trimming pared 3 bases from V and 0 bases from J, leaving 11 bases between. CDR3 amino acids: CASSDPTGYQETQYF. For the CDR3, the DNA is TGTGCCAGCAGTGACCCCACGGGGTACCAAGAGACCCAGTACTTC.

Turning to this clone: The sample carries other DNA sequences with the same CDR3. This rearrangement joins TRBV6-5 to TRBJ1-1; TRBD1 might be the D (6 bases). Trimming removed 0 bases from V and 1 base from J, with 6 bases in between. The CDR3 length is 14 residues. From germline, CDR1 is MNHEY and CDR2 SVGAGI. CDR3 DNA: TGTGCCAGCAGTTACTCACAGGGGAACACTGAAGCTTTCTTT. Translated, it gives CASSYSQGNTEAFF.

The rearrangement links TRBV18 to TRBJ1-6, with TRBD1 as a possible D gene (5 bases). The CDR3 is 15 amino acids. Trimming left V 3 bases short and J 4 bases short, with 10 bases between. The germline V gene has CDR1 KGHSH and CDR2 LQKENI. In DNA, the CDR3 is TGTGCCAGCTCACCTCAGGGTGATTATAATTCACCCCTCCACTTT. Translation: CASSPQGDYNSPLHF.

For the CDR3, the DNA is TGTGCCAGCAGCCAAGATTTTGGCGCCCTGAGTGGGGGGGGAGATACGCAGTATTTT. Translating it yields CASSQDFGALSGGGDTQYF. The rearrangement uses TRBV4-2 and TRBJ2-3; 7 bases match TRBD2. Germline loops: CDR1 LGHNA, CDR2 YNFKEQ. V was clipped by 0 bases and J by 5 bases; unmatched bases: 17. The CDR3 runs 19 residues.